This record looks at one T cell receptor (beta chain) sequence and its context. Its antigen is not known. The data belong to a study of PD-1 blockade in classical Hodgkin lymphoma. Sequencing was performed with immunoSEQ multiplex PCR; in TCRdb, only in-frame clones are kept and a portion is missing. The sample records about 20,000 clones, 70% to 85% being singletons. Time point described: cycle 4 day 1 (C4D1), after six to seven weeks of nivolumab. All patients experienced relapse after autologous stem cell transplantation, and brentuximab vedotin exposure was variable. Patients had relapsed/refractory classical Hodgkin lymphoma with complete response, partial response or progressive disease as best response. Findings and caveats of the study: CD8+ TCR diversity did not rise significantly by C4D1, unlike CD4+. Baseline diversity was lower in partial responders and progressors than complete responders.

CDR1 GTSNPN and CDR2 SVGIG come from the germline V gene (reference sequence). Trimming shortened V by 5 bases and J by 7 bases, and 11 bases separated the two germline ends. The CDR3 has 11 residues. The V gene is TRBV30, the J gene TRBJ1-1, with D possibly being TRBD1 (6 bases). This sample comprised peripheral blood mononuclear cells (PBMCs), obtained before the fourth cycle of nivolumab. The sequence was collected from a human donor with classical Hodgkin lymphoma. Written as DNA, the CDR3 is TGTGCCTGGGGGGGGCTTGGTGAAGCTTTCTTT. Protein: CAWGGLGEAFF.